The next 10 T cell receptor beta chains were all read from a single sample in a study of cytomegalovirus exposure and HLA in healthy donors. The study ran its PCR with 60 Vbeta and 13 Jbeta primers. Produced via immunoSEQ multiplex PCR; TCRdb's table is partial and in-frame only. The sample consists of about 140,000 clones, 70% to 90% of them appearing once. The sequenced material came from PBMCs. These receptors originate from a woman in her thirties or forties in good health and CMV-seronegative.

The genes are TRBV5-4 and TRBJ2-7; weak D call: TRBD1 (6 bases). V gave up 6 bases and J gave up 4 bases, with 14 bases separating them. Germline V gives CDR1 SGHNT, CDR2 YYREEE (reference sequence). CDR3 size: 13 residues. The CDR3 loop is CASTSGVGYEQYF. In DNA, the CDR3 is TGTGCCAGCACCTCAGGGGTGGGGTACGAGCAGTACTTC.

The rearrangement links TRBV2 to TRBJ2-5; TRBD1 matches at 9 bases. The CDR3 runs 15 residues. Trimming took 4 bases from V and 2 from J; bases not matched to a gene: 5. Germline CDR1 reads SNHLY; CDR2 reads FYNNEI. The CDR3: CASSGEGQGQETQYF. The CDR3 DNA is TGTGCCAGCAGTGGGGAGGGACAGGGTCAAGAGACCCAGTACTTC.

This chain uses TRBV9 with TRBJ2-1; D unresolved. Germline CDR1 SGDLS, CDR2 YYNGEE. CDR3 length equals 15 residues. The germline V and J ends were trimmed by 0 bases and 0 bases, with 7 bases remaining between them. This chain's CDR3 is CASSVVRSSYNEQFF. CDR3 nucleotide sequence: TGTGCCAGCAGCGTAGTCCGTAGCTCCTACAATGAGCAGTTCTTC.

V and J are TRBV6-1 and TRBJ1-1, with 7 nucleotides matching TRBD1. V shed 10 bases, J shed 3 bases, and the junction held 2 bases outside the gene matches. The CDR3 has 11 residues. Germline-derived CDR1 and CDR2 are MNHNS and SASEGT. The CDR3: CANRGDTEAFF. CDR3 coding DNA: TGTGCCAACAGGGGCGACACTGAAGCTTTCTTT.

CDR3 amino acids: CASSTSTPSTDTQYF. CDR3 coding DNA: TGCGCCAGCAGCACTAGTACCCCTAGCACAGATACGCAGTATTTT. The genes are TRBV5-1 and TRBJ2-3; possible D gene TRBD2, 5 bases. Trimming took off 4 bases at V and 0 bases at J, with 12 bases between the two ends. Germline values: CDR1 SGHRS, CDR2 YFSETQ. The length of the CDR3 is 15 residues.

This chain connects TRBV18 to TRBJ1-2; D is uncertain. This CDR3 has 14 residues. Germline-derived CDR1 and CDR2 are KGHSH and LQKENI. V shed 0 bases and J shed 3 bases, with 8 bases lying between them. CDR3 amino acids: CASSPPRDYYGYTF. CDR3 in DNA: TGTGCCAGCTCACCACCCCGCGACTACTATGGCTACACCTTC.

J is TRBJ2-7 and V is TRBV5-6; possibly TRBD2 for D (5 bases). The CDR3 is 16 residues long. The V end was cut by 4 bases, the J end by 6 bases, with 23 bases between. CDR1 is SGHDT, CDR2 YYEEEE, per germline. This chain's CDR3 is CASSQTGYGRPPEQYF. CDR3 nucleotides: TGTGCCAGCAGCCAGACCGGATATGGGAGACCCCCCGAGCAGTACTTC. Full variable domain (outside the CDR3, taken from reference TRBV5-6 and TRBJ2-7): DAGVTQSPTHLIKTRGQQVTLRCSPKSGHDTVSWYQQALGQGPQFIFQYYEEEERQRGNFPDRFSGHQFPNYSSELNVNALLLGDSALYLCASSQTGYGRPPEQYFGPGTRLTVT.

Of note for this clone: One end of the junction varies from germline; a read error may be responsible. V and J are TRBV28 and TRBJ1-2, with 7 bases aligning to TRBD1. CDR1 is MDHEN, CDR2 SYDVKM, per germline. The CDR3 loop spans 12 amino acids. The CDR3 sequence: CASSSPRQGDAF. DNA for the CDR3: TGTGCCAGCAGTTCGCCCAGACAGGGCGATGCCTTC.

V is TRBV11-3 and J is TRBJ2-7; TRBD2 matches at 11 bases. The CDR3 covers 18 residues. The ends lost 5 bases at V and 7 bases at J; junction bases unmatched: 19. Germline V gene data show CDR1 as SGHNT and CDR2 as YENEEA. The CDR3 region has the DNA TGTGCCAGCAGCCCCCAAAATCTAGCGGGAGGCAGCTTGGGGGAGCAGTACTTC. This sequence encodes CASSPQNLAGGSLGEQYF.

This CDR3 is CSGGVAGGNTDTQYF. CDR3 nucleotides: TGCAGCGGAGGGGTGGCGGGAGGTAACACAGATACGCAGTATTTT. The chain joins TRBV29-1 to TRBJ2-3, with 8 bases aligning to TRBD2. This CDR3 comprises 15 residues. Germline values: CDR1 SQVTM, CDR2 ANQGSEA. V lost 7 bases to trimming and J lost 2 bases; unmatched junction nucleotides: 11.